This is a list of T cell receptor beta chains from one sample in a study of blood T cell repertoires in COVID-19. Data came from immunoSEQ multiplex PCR; TCRdb stores just in-frame clones and leaves some out. This table has about 250,000 clones, about 70% appearing once. The specimen was peripheral blood. These receptors came from a woman aged 80 or over with acute or convalescent COVID-19. Each CDR3 is given with its conserved first and last residue. The D gene is left open where the match is weak. Rows give clone size only sometimes, using once, few, many, or a class for an expanded clone.

CDR3 length | clone size | D gene | J gene | V gene | CDR3 DNA | CDR3 protein
15 | NA | TRBD2 | TRBJ2-1 | TRBV5-1 | TGCGCCAGCAGCTACCCCGGGACTAGCAGCCATGAGCAGTTCTTC | CASSYPGTSSHEQFF
13 | NA | TRBD2 | TRBJ2-7 | TRBV6-5 | TGTGCCGCGACTAGCGGGAGTCTCCGCGAGCAGTACTTC | CAATSGSLREQYF
15 | once | NA | TRBJ2-3 | TRBV3-1/TRBV3-2 | TGTGCCAGCAGCCTCTTGGGGACTAGCACAGATACGCAGTATTTT | CASSLLGTSTDTQYF
15 | NA | TRBD1 | TRBJ1-2 | TRBV10-1 | TGCGCCAGCAGGGTACGGGACAGTCTGAATGATGGCTACACCTTC | CASRVRDSLNDGYTF
17 | NA | NA | TRBJ1-1 | TRBV10-1 | TGCGCCAGCAGTGAGTTGCGAGGTAGGGATGGGAGCACTGAAGCTTTCTTT | CASSELRGRDGSTEAFF
14 | NA | NA | TRBJ2-3 | TRBV5-1 | TGCGCCAGCAGCTTTGGGGGCAAGACAGATACGCAGTATTTT | CASSFGGKTDTQYF
16 | few | TRBD1 | TRBJ2-3 | TRBV3-1/TRBV3-2 | TGTGCCAGCAGCCCCAGGACAGGGGAAGGCACAGATACGCAGTATTTT | CASSPRTGEGTDTQYF
13 | few | TRBD1 | TRBJ1-5 | TRBV29-1 | TGCAGCGTTCTCGACAGGGAGAATCAGCCCCAGCATTTT | CSVLDRENQPQHF
15 | NA | NA | TRBJ2-5 | TRBV7-2 | TGTGCCAGCAGCTTAAGAGGGCCCATACAAGAGACCCAGTACTTC | CASSLRGPIQETQYF
17 | NA | NA | TRBJ1-6 | TRBV6-1 | TGTGCCAGCAGTGAAGCGGTAACCGGGACATTTGGTTCACCCCTCCACTTT | CASSEAVTGTFGSPLHF
18 | NA | TRBD1 | TRBJ2-2 | TRBV15 | TGTGCCACCAGCAGAGAACAAAGGACAGGGGGCTATACCGGGGAGCTGTTTTTT | CATSREQRTGGYTGELFF
15 | NA | TRBD1 | TRBJ1-5 | TRBV23-1 | TGCGCCAGCAGTCCTAAAGACAGGGGGATCCAGCCCCAGCATTTT | CASSPKDRGIQPQHF
16 | NA | NA | TRBJ1-6 | TRBV5-4 | TGTGCCAGCAGCTTGGACGTCGGCTCCTATAATTCACCCCTCCACTTT | CASSLDVGSYNSPLHF
14 | NA | TRBD2 | TRBJ2-5 | TRBV13 | TGTGCCAGCAGCTTAGCTAGCGGAGGAATTACCCAGTACTTC | CASSLASGGITQYF
12 | once | NA | TRBJ2-5 | TRBV10-3 | TGTGCAACATCGGGGGTGGGGGAGACCCAGTACTTC | CATSGVGETQYF
16 | NA | TRBD1 | TRBJ1-2 | TRBV3-1/TRBV3-2 | TGTGCCAGCAGCCAGGAAACAGGGGTAGGTAACTATGGCTACACCTTC | CASSQETGVGNYGYTF
14 | NA | TRBD1 | TRBJ1-5 | TRBV6-6 | TGTGCCAGCAGGGACAGGCGTGTAGAGCAGCCCCAGCATTTT | CASRDRRVEQPQHF
15 | once | TRBD1 | TRBJ2-1 | TRBV7-9 | TGTGCCAGCAGCTTAGACAGGGGGTTTTCGAATGAGCAGTTCTTC | CASSLDRGFSNEQFF
13 | NA | NA | TRBJ1-2 | TRBV5-6 | TGTGCCAGCAGCTTGCCCGGAGGCTATGGCTACACCTTC | CASSLPGGYGYTF
18 | few | TRBD2 | TRBJ2-2 | TRBV11-2 | TGTGCCAGCAGCTCGGGACTAGCGGGAGTATGGGGCACCGGGGAGCTGTTTTTT | CASSSGLAGVWGTGELFF
16 | NA | NA | TRBJ1-2 | TRBV2 | TGTGCCAGCTCGTACCGGCGGACAGCGACTAACTATGGCTACACCTTC | CASSYRRTATNYGYTF
15 | few | NA | TRBJ2-7 | TRBV7-2 | TGTGCCAGCAGCTTCCAGCGAGGGAACTCCTACGAGCAGTACTTC | CASSFQRGNSYEQYF
15 | NA | NA | TRBJ1-5 | TRBV6-5 | TGTGCCAGCAGTTACTCTTACATTGGCAATCAGCCCCAGCATTTT | CASSYSYIGNQPQHF
14 | NA | TRBD1 | TRBJ1-1 | TRBV18 | TGTGCCAGCTCATCCAGTCAGGGGGGCACTGAAGCTTTCTTT | CASSSSQGGTEAFF
14 | NA | NA | TRBJ1-6 | TRBV25-1 | TGTGCCAGCAGTGAACCATCAGGGGCTTCACCCCTCCACTTT | CASSEPSGASPLHF
16 | NA | NA | TRBJ1-6 | TRBV6-1 | TGTGCCAGCAGTGAAAGGGGGGGCCACTATAATTCACCCCTCCACTTT | CASSERGGHYNSPLHF
16 | NA | NA | TRBJ2-1 | TRBV21-1 | TGTGCCAGCAGCAAATCAGCCTCCGCGGGGTACAATGAGCAGTTCTTC | CASSKSASAGYNEQFF
16 | NA | TRBD2 | TRBJ2-3 | TRBV6-5 | TGTGCCAGCAGTTCGGCGGGAGGGCGATGGGGAGATACGCAGTATTTT | CASSSAGGRWGDTQYF
15 | NA | NA | TRBJ2-7 | TRBV6-2/TRBV6-3 | TGTGCCAGCAGTGCGACAGGCGGCCTGAGCTACGAGCAGTACTTC | CASSATGGLSYEQYF
16 | once | TRBD2 | TRBJ2-2 | TRBV2 | TGTGCCAGCAGTTTCGGACTAGCGGGAGCCACCGGGGAGCTGTTTTTT | CASSFGLAGATGELFF
15 | NA | NA | TRBJ2-1 | TRBV4-1 | TGCGCCAGCAGTCCCGGGACACAAGCCTACAATGAGCAGTTCTTC | CASSPGTQAYNEQFF
14 | NA | NA | TRBJ1-5 | TRBV7-2 | TGTGCCAGCAGCTCCAGACAGAGAAATCAGCCCCAGCATTTT | CASSSRQRNQPQHF
17 | NA | NA | TRBJ1-3 | TRBV4-1 | TGCGCCAGCAGCCAAGATTCGGGGGAGCGCTCTGGAAACACCATATATTTT | CASSQDSGERSGNTIYF
13 | NA | NA | TRBJ1-1 | TRBV6-1 | TGTGCCAGCAGTGAAAACTTGAACACTGAAGCTTTCTTT | CASSENLNTEAFF
14 | NA | NA | TRBJ1-6 | TRBV7-9 | TGTGCCAGCAGCTTAGCGAAAGGGGATTCACCCCTCCACTTT | CASSLAKGDSPLHF
15 | NA | TRBD1 | TRBJ2-7 | TRBV3-1/TRBV3-2 | TGTGCCAGCAGCCAAGTTCAGGGGGCCTCCTACGAGCAGTACTTC | CASSQVQGASYEQYF
18 | NA | TRBD1 | TRBJ1-1 | TRBV5-1 | TGCGCCAGCAGCTTCCAGGGACAGGGGGGTACTCGGGGTACTGAAGCTTTCTTT | CASSFQGQGGTRGTEAFF
17 | NA | TRBD1 | TRBJ2-5 | TRBV5-4 | TGTGCCAGCAGCCCCGGAGTTGGGACAGGGTTTTCGGAGACCCAGTACTTC | CASSPGVGTGFSETQYF
13 | NA | NA | TRBJ2-3 | TRBV5-1 | TGCGCCTTAGGTAGCGCGGGCCGAGATACGCAGTATTTT | CALGSAGRDTQYF
16 | NA | TRBD2 | TRBJ2-7 | TRBV5-1 | TGCGCCAGCACCCCCCGCGGGGGTATTGGAACCTACGAGCAGTACTTC | CASTPRGGIGTYEQYF
15 | NA | NA | TRBJ2-6 | TRBV19 | TGTGCCAGTAGCCCTACCCGATTCTCCTACAACGTCCTGACTTTC | CASSPTRFSYNVLTF